This T cell receptor beta chain was captured in a study of blood T cell repertoires in COVID-19. Study as a whole: COVID-19 samples, acute and convalescent, were from the United States, Italy and Spain. T cells, B-cell-depleted T cells, or PBMCs provided the cDNA or gDNA that served as material.

In assigning cohorts, the study relied on participant-reported clinical history. The germline V gene encodes CDR1 SSHAT and CDR2 FNYEAQ (reference sequence). V dropped 5 bases and J dropped 2 bases, with 14 bases sitting between them. The CDR3 has 15 amino acids. Using immunoSEQ multiplex PCR, the repertoire was profiled, and TCRdb retains in-frame clones only, with some absent. Among some 200,000 clones, 65% to 90% were seen once, and the ten largest hold about an eighth. What was sequenced was PBMCs or T cells enriched from blood (not recorded which). V usage is TRBV7-7 and J usage is TRBJ2-3; D possibly corresponds to TRBD2 (6 bases). The TCR sequence derives from a man in his forties or fifties who had recovered from COVID-19. CDR3 in amino acids: CASSPGTVDTDTQYF. CDR3 nucleotide sequence: TGTGCCAGCAGCCCAGGGACTGTTGACACAGATACGCAGTATTTT.